The present T cell receptor (beta chain) was sequenced within a study of blood T cell repertoires in COVID-19 (dated by TCRdb to the early 2020s). For the wider study: The collaborator samples originated in the United States, Italy and Spain and spanned the acute and convalescent phases of COVID-19. A freely available public database, intended as a resource for researchers studying the immune response to SARS-CoV-2, is where the repertoires were released. The prospective study material was composed of cDNA or gDNA derived from T cells, B-cell-depleted T cells, or PBMCs. The samples were drawn from two sources: the first 160 participants of the ongoing ImmuneRACE study, and 1,200 or so subjects contributed by 6 global collaborators. Where available, HLA class I and class II types were obtained from metadata supplied by the sample provider rather than from assay-based typing. Subjects who had been exposed to COVID-19, were actively infected with it, or had recovered from it provided the deeply sampled blood TCRbeta repertoires that made up the dataset. Sample metadata almost always included a de-identified subject ID, COVID-19 status, age in years and sex.

At one collaborating source in Seattle, patients were enrolled during active infection and were followed longitudinally through the course of disease. Collaborating institutions collected whole blood in K2EDTA tubes following their own protocols. For TCRbeta analysis, collaborator samples were shipped as frozen whole blood, as isolated PBMCs, or as DNA extracted from either sample type. The immunoSEQ Assay, a bias-controlled multiplex PCR, was used to amplify TCRbeta CDR3 regions from genomic DNA. Per the original workflow: The number of nucleated cells in each sample was estimated from the amplification of reference gene primers within the assay. To quantify the absolute abundance of each unique TCRbeta CDR3 rearrangement, sequence reads were collapsed and filtered. Productive Simpson clonality was computed per sample as the square root of Simpson's diversity index over productive rearrangements. TCRdb obtained this table from immuneACCESS and retained in-frame rearrangements with V and J assigned. These tables miss some clones; where compared with another copy, unresolved V genes account for less than half of the shortfall, and the remainder is unexplained. Clonal size and the V and J genes are those of that table, whereas D and trimming came from the DNA. This sample is represented by 200,000 to 300,000 clones; around 90% of them were singletons. 0.8% to 0.95% of the sample is in the top ten clones.

The paper's findings and limits, for the study overall: The amount of clinical and demographic metadata varied by source and participant and was provided uncurated.

Worth noting for this clone: The specificity of this receptor is unknown. Per-nucleotide qualities are absent, and no much larger clonotype sits a single base away.

The specimen was peripheral blood. The sequence derives from a man aged 25 to 40 with COVID-19, enrolled during active disease.

The DNA reads TGTGCCTGGAAAACTAGCGGGGTGAAAGATGAGCAGTTCTTC. Its amino acids are CAWKTSGVKDEQFF. The chain is made from TRBV30 and TRBJ2-1; 10 bases in between match TRBD2. The cysteine opens and the phenylalanine closes a CDR3 of 14 amino acids. The retained sequence is limited to the CDR3, 42 bases, with the frame set at the first base. The germline V gene (reference sequence) specifies GTSNPN as CDR1 and SVGIG as CDR2. Compared with germline, V lacks 4 bases and J lacks 8 bases; bases without a gene match: 8.